Detailed here is one T cell receptor beta chain. The study enrolled healthy HIV-negative adults without recent acute infections or vaccinations as donors. CDR3 length: 15 amino acids. Germline V gene data show CDR1 as LNHDA and CDR2 as SQIVND (reference sequence). The V end lost 3 bases, the J end lost 0 bases, and 9 bases lay between the germline ends. These data are taken from a study of shared clonotypes between healthy human individuals. Loaded into unsorted PBMC replicate PCRs was about 310 ng DNA, about 30,000 T cell genomes. Ten immunoSEQ deep assay plates held the unsorted PBMC DNA. Repertoires were generated with immunoSEQ multiplex PCR, while TCRdb's copy carries only in-frame clones and drops some. This table holds about 490,000 clones, over 65% found once.

The sequencing sample was made of PBMCs. V usage is TRBV19 and J usage is TRBJ1-3; unclear D gene. This TCR was recovered from a woman aged 35 to 49 in good health. Some clones in this sample may be carry-over from other donors' samples. CDR3 DNA sequence: TGTGCCAGTAGTATCGAGGGCCACTCTGGAAACACCATATATTTT. Amino acids: CASSIEGHSGNTIYF.